These 16 T cell receptor beta chains were all obtained from the same sample, sequenced in a study of blood T cell repertoires in COVID-19. Method: immunoSEQ multiplex PCR; TCRdb's copy keeps in-frame clones and lacks some. The top ten clones hold under 2.5% of a sample with around 300,000 clones, under 90% of them seen once. The specimen was peripheral blood. The receptors derive from a man aged 45-65 years with acute or convalescent COVID-19.

J is TRBJ2-1 and V is TRBV6-2 or TRBV6-3; D might be TRBD2 (7 bases). V was trimmed by 6 bases and J by 3 bases, leaving 15 bases between them. This CDR3 region has 15 residues. Per the germline V gene, CDR1 is MNHEY and CDR2 is SVGEGT. Here the CDR3 reads CASSMAGAYYNEQFF. CDR3 coding DNA: TGTGCCAGCAGCATGGCGGGGGCCTACTACAATGAGCAGTTCTTC.

V and J are TRBV7-2 and TRBJ1-2; D is perhaps TRBD1 (6 bases). There are 14 residues in the CDR3. The V end lost 7 bases, the J end lost 3 bases, and 15 bases lay between the germline ends. Germline loops: CDR1 SGHTA, CDR2 FQGNSA. The CDR3 loop reads CASTLAGADYGYTF. In nucleotides, the CDR3 is TGTGCCAGCACGCTGGCGGGGGCAGACTATGGCTACACCTTC.

The genes are TRBV9 and TRBJ2-7, with 9 nucleotides matching TRBD2. This CDR3 has 15 residues. Trimming removed 4 bases from V and 2 bases from J; junction bases left unmatched: 7. In germline, CDR1 is SGDLS, CDR2 YYNGEE. The CDR3 sequence: CASSPRAGGAYEQYF. The CDR3 nucleotides read TGTGCCAGCAGCCCCCGAGCGGGGGGTGCCTACGAGCAGTACTTC.

The chain uses TRBV5-6 and TRBJ2-3, with D perhaps matching TRBD1 (6 bases). Germline-derived CDR1 and CDR2 are SGHDT and YYEEEE. V was shortened by 2 bases and J by 0 bases, with 13 bases between the two germline ends. This CDR3 is 16 amino acids long. The CDR3 nucleotides read TGTGCCAGCAGCTTATACAGGGCCACTAGCACAGATACGCAGTATTTT. This codes for CASSLYRATSTDTQYF.

The chain couples TRBV7-9 to TRBJ1-5, with D unresolved. Trimming removed 0 bases at V and 11 bases at J, with 8 bases between. The germline V gene has CDR1 SEHNR and CDR2 FQNEAQ (reference sequence). The CDR3 covers 12 residues. CDR3 sequence (DNA): TGTGCCAGCAGCTTAGCGGAGGCGTCCCAGCATTTT. Residues: CASSLAEASQHF. Variable domain in full (rest from reference TRBV7-9 and TRBJ1-5): DTGVSQNPRHKITKRGQNVTFRCDPISEHNRLYWYRQTLGQGPEFLTYFQNEAQLEKSRLLSDRFSAERPKGSFSTLEIQRTEQGDSAMYLCASSLAEASQHFGDGTRLSIL.

The chain uses TRBV11-3 and TRBJ2-7; 8 nucleotides line up with TRBD1. The V gene end was trimmed by 1 base and the J gene end by 7 bases; junction bases not matched to a gene: 9. Germline V gives CDR1 SGHNT, CDR2 YENEEA. The CDR3 sequence is 15 residues long. CDR3: CASSLGRTGQEEQYF. The CDR3 nucleotides read TGTGCCAGCAGCTTAGGGAGGACAGGGCAAGAGGAGCAGTACTTC.

The J gene is TRBJ2-2, the V gene TRBV15; no reliable D call. CDR3 length equals 16 residues. Trimming stripped 0 bases from V and 6 bases from J, with 14 bases between. Germline CDR1 reads LNHNV; CDR2 reads YYDKDF (reference sequence). Written as DNA, the CDR3 is TGTGCCACCAGCAGAGACCAGCCAGCTCGGGCCGGGGAGCTGTTTTTT. The encoded protein is CATSRDQPARAGELFF.

The chain joins TRBV5-1 to TRBJ2-7; possible D gene TRBD1, 5 bases. V was clipped by 4 bases and J by 1 base, with 15 bases between them. The CDR3 totals 15 residues. Germline CDR1 SGHRS, CDR2 YFSETQ. The CDR3, as DNA: TGCGCCAGCAGCCTTCTCAGGGAAATGTCCTACGAGCAGTACTTC. It encodes CASSLLREMSYEQYF. Full variable domain (missing parts from reference TRBV5-1 and TRBJ2-7): KAGVTQTPRYLIKTRGQQVTLSCSPISGHRSVSWYQQTPGQGLQFLFEYFSETQRNKGNFPGRFSGRQFSNSRSEMNVSTLELGDSALYLCASSLLREMSYEQYFGPGTRLTVT.

The genes are TRBV5-1 and TRBJ2-3; weak D call: TRBD1 (6 bases). CDR3 length: 13 residues. The germline gives CDR1 SGHRS, CDR2 YFSETQ. Trimming removed 7 bases at V and 2 bases at J, with 11 bases between. The CDR3: CASSGAPTDTQYF. The CDR3 coding sequence is TGCGCCAGCTCAGGGGCCCCCACAGATACGCAGTATTTT.

This clone was recorded only once. This chain joins TRBV5-8 and TRBJ1-1; the match to TRBD1 covers 12 bases. CDR3 length: 16 amino acids. The V gene end was trimmed by 2 bases and the J gene end by 5 bases; junction bases not matched to a gene: 7. The germline CDR1 and CDR2 sequences are SGHTS and YDEGEE. CDR3 coding DNA: TGTGCCAGCAGCTTCTGGGGACAGGGGGCGGATACTGAAGCTTTCTTT. Its translation is CASSFWGQGADTEAFF.

The genes are TRBV4-1 and TRBJ2-1; 7 positions agree with TRBD1. The germline V gene has CDR1 MGHRA and CDR2 YSYEKL. V shed 3 bases and J 2 bases; nucleotides not matched to a gene: 13. This CDR3 comprises 18 residues. CDR3 loop: CASSHRSFQGEAYNEQFF. Written as DNA, the CDR3 is TGCGCCAGCAGCCATCGCTCCTTCCAGGGGGAAGCCTACAATGAGCAGTTCTTC.

The CDR3 loop is CASSQDGAGGLTDTQYF. CDR3 DNA: TGTGCCAGCAGCCAAGATGGAGCGGGGGGGCTCACAGATACGCAGTATTTT. The genes are TRBV14 and TRBJ2-3; 10 bases map to TRBD2. The CDR3 contains 17 residues. V gave up 0 bases and J gave up 2 bases; unmatched junction bases: 5. Germline values: CDR1 SGHDN, CDR2 FVKESK.

The V gene is TRBV5-4, the J gene TRBJ2-7, with TRBD2 matching over 10 bases. This CDR3 is built from 14 residues. V shed 1 base, J shed 5 bases, and the junction held 3 bases outside the gene matches. Germline CDR1 SGHNT, CDR2 YYREEE (reference sequence). CDR3 bases: TGTGCCAGCAGCTTGCCCCTAGCGGGGGACGAGCAGTACTTC. Its translation is CASSLPLAGDEQYF.

The gene calls are TRBV5-6 and TRBJ2-1; D call uncertain. V was pared by 0 bases and J by 0 bases, with 10 bases between. CDR3 length equals 16 residues. Germline CDR1 is SGHDT and CDR2 is YYEEEE. The CDR3 DNA reads as TGTGCCAGCAGCTTGGACCCTACGAGCTCCTACAATGAGCAGTTCTTC. Encoded protein: CASSLDPTSSYNEQFF.

The V gene is TRBV19, the J gene TRBJ1-6; 7 bases are shared with TRBD1. V was clipped by 5 bases and J by 9 bases; unmatched bases: 7. Germline CDR1 reads LNHDA; CDR2 reads SQIVND (reference sequence). This CDR3 has 14 amino acids. CDR3 sequence reads: CASSPRTGVSPLHF. DNA for the CDR3: TGTGCCAGTAGTCCCCGGACAGGCGTTTCACCCCTCCACTTT.

The chain joins TRBV5-4 to TRBJ1-3; D may be TRBD1 (5 bases). The CDR3 has 16 amino acids. Trimming stripped 0 bases from V and 4 bases from J, with 14 bases between. Germline CDR1 SGHNT, CDR2 YYREEE (reference sequence). The CDR3 coding sequence is TGTGCCAGCAGCTTGGGTGGAGGGGACGCAGGAAACACCATATATTTT. Its translation is CASSLGGGDAGNTIYF. The full variable domain, in which reference TRBV5-4 and TRBJ1-3 provide the parts outside the CDR3, is ETGVTQSPTHLIKTRGQQVTLRCSSQSGHNTVSWYQQALGQGPQFIFQYYREEENGRGNFPPRFSGLQFPNYSSELNVNALELDDSALYLCASSLGGGDAGNTIYFGEGSWLTVV.